The 4 T cell receptor beta chains below all came from one sample that was sequenced in a study of cytomegalovirus exposure and HLA in healthy donors (dated by TCRdb to the late 2010s). Library prep was done by the immunoSEQ multiplex PCR assay. For the multiplex PCR, a mixture combining 60 forward primers for TCR Vbeta segments and 13 reverse primers for TCR Jbeta segments was used. TCRdb mirrors the immuneACCESS table, restricted to in-frame sequences. Some clones are absent from its copies; in checked studies, under half trace to an unresolved V gene, and the reason for the others is unknown. The sample table holds about 79,000 clones. The top ten clonotypes cover roughly 4.8% of the sample. The sequencing sample was made of PBMCs. The receptors come from a young man in good health and CMV-seronegative.

The chain combines TRBV5-6 with TRBJ2-5, with 11 bases that match TRBD1. V shed 4 bases and J 2 bases; nucleotides not matched to a gene: 4. The CDR3 is made up of 15 amino acids. Looked up from germline, CDR1 is SGHDT and CDR2 is YYEEEE. The DNA for the CDR3 is TGTGCCAGCAGCAGGGGGACAGGGGGGCAAGAGACCCAGTACTTC. As protein: CASSRGTGGQETQYF.

The chain links TRBV6-5 to TRBJ1-5; no clear D. This CDR3 has 13 residues. CDR1 MNHEY and CDR2 SVGAGI come from the germline V gene. The V end was cut by 4 bases, the J end by 5 bases, with 9 bases between. CDR3 nucleotide sequence: TGTGCCAGCAGTTCGGGGTACTATCAGCCCCAGCATTTT. Its translation is CASSSGYYQPQHF.

V gene TRBV7-2 combines with J gene TRBJ2-1; TRBD2 matches 13 bases. V gave up 5 bases and J gave up 9 bases; unmatched junction bases: 4. The CDR3 is made up of 14 amino acids. The germline V gene encodes CDR1 SGHTA and CDR2 FQGNSA. The CDR3 DNA sequence: TGTGCCAGCAGCAGACTAGCGGGAGGAGTTGAGCAGTTCTTC. Its translation: CASSRLAGGVEQFF.

This sequence joins TRBV6-5 and TRBJ1-2; D unclear. The CDR3 spans 14 residues. Germline CDR1 MNHEY, CDR2 SVGAGI. V lost 0 bases and J lost 3, with 8 bases in between. DNA for the CDR3: TGTGCCAGCAGTTACTCCCTAGGATACTATGGCTACACCTTC. It is translated as CASSYSLGYYGYTF.